The source of this TCR beta chain is a study of identifying expanded T cells in peripheral blood. Notes on the study in general: Differentially abundant clones: roughly 1.2 between replicates, about 16 at roughly 2 weeks, more than 18 at four.

This table comes from immunoSEQ multiplex PCR, and its TCRdb copy is limited to in-frame clones, with some not included. This sample carries about 100,000 clones, approximately 89% of them seen once, and the ten largest clones take less than 15%. As for this clone: Its antigen is unknown.

CDR1 and CDR2 from the germline V gene are MNHEY and SVGAGI. Between the trimmed V and J ends, which lost 6 bases and 1 base, there was a span of 12 bases. The CDR3 extends over 14 amino acids. V usage is TRBV6-5 and J usage is TRBJ1-2, with D tentatively TRBD1 (5 bases). The receptor was isolated from a person between 18 and 75 years old in good health. Sequences were obtained from blood. CDR3 sequence: CASRGRGVNYGYTF. CDR3 nucleotide sequence: TGTGCCAGCAGGGGACGGGGAGTTAACTATGGCTACACCTTC.